This T cell receptor (beta chain) was recorded in a study of cytomegalovirus exposure and HLA in healthy donors. Study observations and caveats: Among TCR beta chains, those listed as cytomegalovirus-associated numbered 164. Only CMV serostatus was available as immune exposure information.

About this clone itself: Its target is not known.

PCR involved 60 Vbeta and 13 Jbeta primers. Profiling relied on immunoSEQ multiplex PCR, and the TCRdb table lists in-frame clones only, not all of them. The sample consists of about 130,000 clones, around three quarters of them appearing once. From germline, CDR1 is SGHRS and CDR2 YFSETQ. The CDR3 runs 15 residues. J lost 1 base, V lost 4 bases, and 6 bases had no gene match. This clonotype was obtained from a man aged 35 to 55 in good health and CMV-seronegative. V gene TRBV5-1 combines with J gene TRBJ1-1; TRBD1 matches at 8 bases. Source material: PBMCs. Here the CDR3 reads CASSPGQGQNTEAFF. CDR3 in DNA: TGCGCCAGCAGCCCCGGACAGGGCCAGAACACTGAAGCTTTCTTT.